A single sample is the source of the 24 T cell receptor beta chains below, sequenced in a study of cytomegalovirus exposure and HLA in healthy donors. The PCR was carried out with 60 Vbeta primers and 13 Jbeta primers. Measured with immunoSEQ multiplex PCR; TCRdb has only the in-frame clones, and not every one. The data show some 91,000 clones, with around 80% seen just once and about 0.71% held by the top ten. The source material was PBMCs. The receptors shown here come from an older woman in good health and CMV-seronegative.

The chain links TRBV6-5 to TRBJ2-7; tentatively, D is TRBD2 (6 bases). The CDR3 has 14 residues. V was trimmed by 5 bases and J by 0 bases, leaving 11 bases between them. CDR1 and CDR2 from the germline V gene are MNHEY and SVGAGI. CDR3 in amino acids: CASSRDSHSYEQYF. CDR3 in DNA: TGTGCCAGCAGTAGGGACTCGCACTCCTACGAGCAGTACTTC.

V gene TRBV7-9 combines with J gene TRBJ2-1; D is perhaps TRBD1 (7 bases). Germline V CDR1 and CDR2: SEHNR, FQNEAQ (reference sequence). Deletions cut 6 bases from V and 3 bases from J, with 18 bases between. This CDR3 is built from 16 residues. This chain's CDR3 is CASRPLRGDLYNEQFF. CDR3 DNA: TGTGCCAGCAGGCCTCTCAGGGGGGACCTCTACAATGAGCAGTTCTTC.

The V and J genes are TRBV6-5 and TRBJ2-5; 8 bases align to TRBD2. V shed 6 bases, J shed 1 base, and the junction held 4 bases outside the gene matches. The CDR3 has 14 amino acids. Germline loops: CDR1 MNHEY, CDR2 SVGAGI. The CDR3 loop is CASSRAGAQETQYF. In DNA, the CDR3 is TGTGCCAGCAGCCGAGCGGGAGCCCAAGAGACCCAGTACTTC.

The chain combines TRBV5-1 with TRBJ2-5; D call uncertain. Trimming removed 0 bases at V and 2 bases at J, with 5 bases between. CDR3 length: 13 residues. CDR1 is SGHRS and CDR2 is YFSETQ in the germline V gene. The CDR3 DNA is TGCGCCAGCAGCTTGGTGGAGCAAGAGACCCAGTACTTC. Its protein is CASSLVEQETQYF.

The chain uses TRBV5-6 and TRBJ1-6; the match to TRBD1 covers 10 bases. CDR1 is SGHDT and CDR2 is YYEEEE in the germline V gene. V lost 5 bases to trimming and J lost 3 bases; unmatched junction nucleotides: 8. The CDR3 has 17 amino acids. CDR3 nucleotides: TGTGCCAGCAGTCTCCGACAGGGGGCCGTCTATAATTCACCCCTCCACTTT. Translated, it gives CASSLRQGAVYNSPLHF.

CDR3 amino acids: CASSISGTGAGGEQYF. In DNA, the CDR3 is TGTGCCAGCAGCATATCCGGGACAGGGGCCGGGGGCGAGCAGTACTTC. The gene calls are TRBV7-9 and TRBJ2-7; 10 bases are a match to TRBD1. Per germline, CDR1 SEHNR and CDR2 FQNEAQ (reference sequence). This CDR3 has 16 residues. With 5 bases clipped from V and 6 bases from J, the junction kept 13 bases outside the gene matches.

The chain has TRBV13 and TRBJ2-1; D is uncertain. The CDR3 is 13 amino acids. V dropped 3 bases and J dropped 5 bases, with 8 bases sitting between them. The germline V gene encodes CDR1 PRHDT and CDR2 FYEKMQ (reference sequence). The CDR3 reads CASSFSTNNEQFF. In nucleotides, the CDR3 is TGTGCCAGCAGCTTTAGTACCAACAATGAGCAGTTCTTC. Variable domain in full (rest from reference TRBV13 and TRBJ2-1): AAGVIQSPRHLIKEKRETATLKCYPIPRHDTVYWYQQGPGQDPQFLISFYEKMQSDKGSIPDRFSAQQFSDYHSELNMSSLELGDSALYFCASSFSTNNEQFFGPGTRLTVL.

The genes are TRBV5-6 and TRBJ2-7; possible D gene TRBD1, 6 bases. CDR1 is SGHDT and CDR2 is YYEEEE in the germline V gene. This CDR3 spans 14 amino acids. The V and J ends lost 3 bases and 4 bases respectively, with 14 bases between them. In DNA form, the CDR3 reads TGTGCCAGCAGCTCACAGGGTTATAGGTACGAGCAGTACTTC. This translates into CASSSQGYRYEQYF.

The CDR3 nucleotides read TGCAGCGTGGGGAGGGGGGGAGGGAACACTGAAGCTTTCTTT. Encoded protein: CSVGRGGGNTEAFF. The chain uses TRBV29-1 and TRBJ1-1, with a tentative D call TRBD1 (6 bases). The CDR3 is 14 residues long. Germline V gene lookup returns CDR1 SQVTM and CDR2 ANQGSEA. V dropped 6 bases and J dropped 1 base, with 15 bases sitting between them.

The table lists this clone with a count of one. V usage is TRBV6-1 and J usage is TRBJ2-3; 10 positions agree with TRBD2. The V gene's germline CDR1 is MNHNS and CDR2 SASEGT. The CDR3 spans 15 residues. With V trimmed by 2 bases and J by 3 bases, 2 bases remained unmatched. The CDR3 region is CASSESGGVTDTQYF. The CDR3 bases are TGTGCCAGCAGTGAAAGCGGGGGGGTAACAGATACGCAGTATTTT.

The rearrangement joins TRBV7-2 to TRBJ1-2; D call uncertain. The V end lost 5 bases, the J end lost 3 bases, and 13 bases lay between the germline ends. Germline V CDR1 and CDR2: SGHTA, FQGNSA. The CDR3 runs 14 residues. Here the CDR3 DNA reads TGTGCCAGCAGCCTGACCGGGGTTGACTATGGCTACACCTTC. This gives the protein CASSLTGVDYGYTF.

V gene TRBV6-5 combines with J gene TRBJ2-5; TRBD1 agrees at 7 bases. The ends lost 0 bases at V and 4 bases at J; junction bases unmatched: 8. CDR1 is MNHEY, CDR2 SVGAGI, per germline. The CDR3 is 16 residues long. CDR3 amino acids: CASSYSARGWRETQYF. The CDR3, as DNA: TGTGCCAGCAGTTACTCGGCCAGGGGGTGGAGAGAGACCCAGTACTTC.

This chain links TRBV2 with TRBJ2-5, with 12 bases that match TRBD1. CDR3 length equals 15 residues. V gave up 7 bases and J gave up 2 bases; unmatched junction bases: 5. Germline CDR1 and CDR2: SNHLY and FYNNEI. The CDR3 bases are TGTGCCAGCAAAGGGACAGGGGGCCGGCAAGAGACCCAGTACTTC. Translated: CASKGTGGRQETQYF.

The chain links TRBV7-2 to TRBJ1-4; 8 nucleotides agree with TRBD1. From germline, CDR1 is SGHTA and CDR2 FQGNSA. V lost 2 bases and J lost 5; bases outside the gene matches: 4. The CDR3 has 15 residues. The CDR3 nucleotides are TGTGCCAGCAGCTTAAATACAGGGGGGAATGAAAAACTGTTTTTT. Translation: CASSLNTGGNEKLFF.

CDR3 in amino acids: CASRGAGTGGRELFF. The CDR3 nucleotides are TGTGCCAGCAGGGGGGCCGGGACAGGGGGCCGGGAGCTGTTTTTT. The genes are TRBV27 and TRBJ2-2; 12 bases fit TRBD1. Germline CDR1 MNHEY, CDR2 SMNVEV (reference sequence). V was pared by 6 bases and J by 9 bases, with 8 bases of the junction left unmatched. This CDR3 contains 15 residues.

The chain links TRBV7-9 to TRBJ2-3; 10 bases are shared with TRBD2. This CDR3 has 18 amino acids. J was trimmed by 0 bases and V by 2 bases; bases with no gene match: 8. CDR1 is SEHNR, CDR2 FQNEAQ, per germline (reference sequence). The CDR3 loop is CASSLYSGRTTSTDTQYF. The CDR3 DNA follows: TGTGCCAGCAGCTTATATAGCGGGAGGACTACTAGCACAGATACGCAGTATTTT.

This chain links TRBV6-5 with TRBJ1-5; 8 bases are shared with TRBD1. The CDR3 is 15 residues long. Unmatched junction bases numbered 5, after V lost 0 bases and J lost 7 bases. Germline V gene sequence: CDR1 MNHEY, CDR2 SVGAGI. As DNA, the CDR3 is TGTGCCAGCAGTTACTCGCGGGCAGGGGGCCAGCCCCAGCATTTT. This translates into CASSYSRAGGQPQHF.

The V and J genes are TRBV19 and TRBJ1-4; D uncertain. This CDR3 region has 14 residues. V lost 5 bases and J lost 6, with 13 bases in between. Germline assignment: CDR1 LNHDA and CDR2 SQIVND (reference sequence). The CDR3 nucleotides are TGTGCCAGTAGTGAGAGGCAGCAGTATGAAAAACTGTTTTTT. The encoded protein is CASSERQQYEKLFF.

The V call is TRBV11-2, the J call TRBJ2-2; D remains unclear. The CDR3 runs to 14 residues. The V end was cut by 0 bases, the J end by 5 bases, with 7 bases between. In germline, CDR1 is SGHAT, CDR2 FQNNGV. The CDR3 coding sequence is TGTGCCAGCAGCTTAGAGGAGATTACCGGGGAGCTGTTTTTT. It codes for CASSLEEITGELFF.

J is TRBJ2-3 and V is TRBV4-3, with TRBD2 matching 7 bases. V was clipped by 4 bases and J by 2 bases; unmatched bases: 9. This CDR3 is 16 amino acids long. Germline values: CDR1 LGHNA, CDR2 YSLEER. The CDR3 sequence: CASSPTPSGLTDTQYF. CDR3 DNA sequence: TGCGCCAGCAGCCCTACCCCTAGCGGTCTCACAGATACGCAGTATTTT.

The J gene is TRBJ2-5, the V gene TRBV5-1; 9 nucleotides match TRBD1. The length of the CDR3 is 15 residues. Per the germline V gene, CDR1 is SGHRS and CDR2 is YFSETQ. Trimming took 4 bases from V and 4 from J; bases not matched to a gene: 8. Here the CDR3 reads CASSVTGTGPETQYF. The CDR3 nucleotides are TGCGCCAGCAGCGTTACCGGGACAGGGCCAGAGACCCAGTACTTC.

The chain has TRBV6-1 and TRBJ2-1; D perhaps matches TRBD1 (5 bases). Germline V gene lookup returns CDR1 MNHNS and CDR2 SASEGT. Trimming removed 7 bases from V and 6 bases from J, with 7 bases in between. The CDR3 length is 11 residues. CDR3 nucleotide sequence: TGTGCCAGCATGACAGTCAATGAGCAGTTCTTC. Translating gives CASMTVNEQFF.

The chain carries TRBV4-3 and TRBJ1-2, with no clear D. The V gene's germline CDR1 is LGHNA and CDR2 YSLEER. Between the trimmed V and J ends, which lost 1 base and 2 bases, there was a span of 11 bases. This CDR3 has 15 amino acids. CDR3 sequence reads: CASSQALRGNYGYTF. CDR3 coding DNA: TGCGCCAGCAGCCAAGCCCTAAGAGGCAACTATGGCTACACCTTC.

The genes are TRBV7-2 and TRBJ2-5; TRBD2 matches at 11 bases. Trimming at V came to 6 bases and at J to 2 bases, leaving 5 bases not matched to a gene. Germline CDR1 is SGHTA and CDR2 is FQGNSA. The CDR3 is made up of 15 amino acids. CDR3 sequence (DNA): TGTGCCAGCAGGACCGGGACTAGCGGACAAGAGACCCAGTACTTC. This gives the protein CASRTGTSGQETQYF.